These T cell receptor beta chains were read from a single sample in a study of T cell repertoires in cytomegalovirus infection. Antigens of these TCRs are unknown. TCRdb itself ran the reads through MiXCR, one entry per CDR3 protein. The data show hundreds of thousands of distinct CDR3 sequences, around 31% seen once. Material: cultured PBMCs, obtained from culture after CMV antigen stimulation. The source of these receptors is a human donor in good health (CMV status not recorded). Some clones in this sample may be carry-over from other donors' samples. Each CDR3 is given with its conserved first and last residue. Each record gives: D gene, V gene, clone size, J gene, CDR3 protein, CDR3 DNA. The D gene is left open where the match is weak. Clone size appears in some rows only: once, few, many, or a class for an expanded clone.

D gene: NA; V gene: TRBV12-3/TRBV12-4; clone size: few; J gene: TRBJ1-3; CDR3 protein: CASSFRSKGNTIYF; CDR3 DNA: TGTGCCAGCAGTTTTCGGTCAAAAGGAAACACCATATATTTT
D gene: TRBD2; V gene: TRBV4-1; clone size: NA; J gene: TRBJ2-5; CDR3 protein: CASSFVHSGGAETQYF; CDR3 DNA: TGCGCCAGCAGCTTTGTCCACAGCGGGGGGGCCGAGACCCAGTACTTC
D gene: TRBD2; V gene: TRBV19; clone size: NA; J gene: TRBJ2-1; CDR3 protein: CASSTFTGGEINEQFF; CDR3 DNA: TGTGCCAGTAGTACGTTCACGGGGGGGGAAATAAATGAGCAGTTCTTC
D gene: TRBD1; V gene: TRBV27; clone size: NA; J gene: TRBJ2-7; CDR3 protein: CASSPGTGGKYF; CDR3 DNA: TGTGCCAGCAGTCCCGGGACAGGTGGGAAGTACTTC
D gene: TRBD1; V gene: TRBV7-2; clone size: many; J gene: TRBJ1-6; CDR3 protein: CASSKDRGRGNSPLHF; CDR3 DNA: TGTGCCAGCAGTAAAGACAGGGGACGGGGAAATTCACCCCTCCACTTT
D gene: TRBD2; V gene: TRBV12-3/TRBV12-4; clone size: NA; J gene: TRBJ2-1; CDR3 protein: CASSYSSSGPNEQFF; CDR3 DNA: TGTGCCAGCAGTTACTCCTCTAGCGGACCTAATGAGCAGTTCTTC
D gene: TRBD1; V gene: TRBV6-2/TRBV6-3; clone size: once; J gene: TRBJ2-5; CDR3 protein: CASRRPGTEETQYF; CDR3 DNA: TGTGCCAGCAGGCGCCCCGGGACAGAAGAGACCCAGTACTTC
D gene: NA; V gene: TRBV7-9; clone size: few; J gene: TRBJ2-7; CDR3 protein: CASSDTRNTYEQYF; CDR3 DNA: TGTGCCAGCAGCGACACTAGGAATACCTACGAGCAGTACTTC
D gene: NA; V gene: TRBV23-1; clone size: NA; J gene: TRBJ2-4; CDR3 protein: CASRIKGGAKNIQYF; CDR3 DNA: TGCGCCAGCCGGATAAAGGGGGGAGCCAAAAACATTCAGTACTTC
D gene: NA; V gene: TRBV12-5; clone size: few; J gene: TRBJ2-3; CDR3 protein: CASGSTTVSSTDTQYF; CDR3 DNA: TGTGCTAGTGGATCAACTACGGTGTCTAGCACAGATACGCAGTATTTT
D gene: TRBD1; V gene: TRBV12-3/TRBV12-4; clone size: NA; J gene: TRBJ1-2; CDR3 protein: CASSYNRGSGYTF; CDR3 DNA: TGTGCCAGCAGTTACAACAGGGGTAGTGGCTACACCTTC
D gene: NA; V gene: TRBV28; clone size: NA; J gene: TRBJ1-3; CDR3 protein: CASSSTGHSGNTICF; CDR3 DNA: TGTGCCAGCAGTTCGACAGGCCACTCTGGAAACACCATATGTTTT